This T cell receptor (beta chain) was observed in a study of CD8 T cells in ankylosing spondylitis (dated by TCRdb to 2016 to 2017). Some background on the complete study: The study profiled T cell receptor beta repertoires in healthy donors and ankylosing spondylitis patients to find disease-linked TCR variants. Peripheral blood was sampled, and synovial fluid was also collected from ankylosing spondylitis patients. The full study cohort was made up of over 20 ankylosing spondylitis patients and over 90 healthy donors.

This sample was sequenced with an Illumina HiSeq 2500. Quantitative 5'-RACE with molecular barcodes was the method used to prepare the TCR beta libraries. The original pipeline was this. A new computational method based on a probabilistic model of VDJ rearrangement was used to identify disease-linked TCR variants. The public reads were quality trimmed at Q25 with fastp and then assembled into clones with MiXCR by TCRdb, keeping productive beta chains. Every distinct CDR3 protein forms one entry, paired with its most common genes and DNA. V and J calls and clone size were set by TCRdb, not the authors. The sample includes about 250,000 distinct CDR3 sequences, with 24% observed a single time. Less than 0.75% of the sample comes from the top ten. The table lists this clonotype with many counts. Its antigen is still unknown. One base away there is no much larger clone; base qualities are not given. Study-level results and caveats: The disease-linked clones were reported to be significantly enriched in matched synovial fluid samples from ankylosing spondylitis patients. A TCR beta motif of about eight highly homologous amino acid variants appeared characteristic of blood from ankylosing spondylitis patients. Some motif variants had previously been reported in the synovial fluid and blood of reactive arthritis patients, which suggests shared mechanisms of disease initiation. A CD8+ phenotype was shown by the disease-linked clones, which were found at relatively low frequencies in peripheral blood.

The receptor was derived from a male donor with ankylosing spondylitis or in good health (not recorded which). Sequenced input: blood, either unsorted or a sorted T cell fraction (not recorded which).

The CDR3 here reads CASSSLRAGSYNEQFF. The DNA is as follows: TGTGCCAGCAGTTCCCTCCGGGCGGGCTCCTACAATGAGCAGTTCTTC. Rearrangement joined TRBV12-3 or TRBV12-4 to TRBJ2-1, and TRBD2 may be the D gene, going by 5 matching bases. Including cysteine and phenylalanine, the CDR3 has 16 amino acids. Only CDR3 DNA is held: 48 bases, read in frame from base 1. V was cut back by 4 bases and J by 0 bases, leaving a gap of 13 bases between them.